Following are 20 T cell receptor beta chains from one sample sequenced in a study of cytomegalovirus exposure and HLA in healthy donors. Method: immunoSEQ multiplex PCR; TCRdb's copy keeps in-frame clones and lacks some. The sample includes about 83,000 clones, about 95% seen only once; the top ten take about 1.3%. Sequenced input: PBMCs. The origin of the receptors is a woman in her late teens or twenties in good health and CMV-seronegative.

CDR3 sequence reads: CASSLALAGGDSYEQYF. The CDR3 DNA sequence: TGCGCCAGCAGCTTGGCCCTAGCGGGAGGCGACTCCTACGAGCAGTACTTC. The rearrangement links TRBV5-1 to TRBJ2-7; TRBD2 matches at 11 bases. The CDR3 runs 17 residues. In germline, CDR1 is SGHRS, CDR2 YFSETQ. V was clipped by 0 bases and J by 0 bases; unmatched bases: 5.

This chain uses TRBV6-5 with TRBJ1-1, with unresolved D. Germline loops: CDR1 MNHEY, CDR2 SVGAGI. The CDR3 totals 13 residues. V lost 2 bases, J lost 13 bases, and 17 bases lay in between. DNA of the CDR3: TGTGCCAGCAGTTACAACTTGGGCCACCCCCATTTCTTT. Its translation: CASSYNLGHPHFF.

The chain is built from TRBV5-1 and TRBJ2-7; D might be TRBD1 (5 bases). The ends were cut back, 0 bases at V and 0 bases at J, with 19 bases in the middle. This CDR3 is 18 amino acids long. Germline V lookup: CDR1 SGHRS, CDR2 YFSETQ. CDR3 DNA sequence: TGCGCCAGCAGCTTGGTGGGGCAGGGTAGGGATAGCTCCTACGAGCAGTACTTC. Encoded protein: CASSLVGQGRDSSYEQYF.

The V and J genes are TRBV4-1 and TRBJ1-1; 10 positions agree with TRBD1. The CDR3 has 19 amino acids. V trimming: 1 base; J trimming: 0 bases; junction bases outside the gene matches: 11. Germline values: CDR1 MGHRA, CDR2 YSYEKL. The CDR3 protein is CASSQVVFATGGMNTEAFF. The CDR3 nucleotides are TGCGCCAGCAGCCAAGTGGTGTTCGCGACAGGGGGCATGAACACTGAAGCTTTCTTT.

This chain uses TRBV5-6 with TRBJ2-5; D might be TRBD1 (6 bases). The J call may not be correct, given that the DNA end is closer to TRBJ2-7. Germline assignment: CDR1 SGHDT and CDR2 YYEEEE. The CDR3 runs 15 residues. The CDR3 sequence: CASSLRAGVIYEQYF. The CDR3 DNA follows: TGTGCCAGCAGCTTGCGGGCAGGGGTGATTTACGAGCAGTACTTC.

The chain links TRBV7-6 to TRBJ2-1, with a tentative D call TRBD2 (7 bases). The germline V gene has CDR1 SGHVS and CDR2 FNYEAQ. This CDR3 has 16 residues. V was cut by 5 bases and J by 5 bases, with 19 bases left in between. CDR3 loop: CASSRSGTYSHNEQFF. CDR3 nucleotide sequence: TGTGCCAGCAGCAGAAGCGGGACATACAGTCACAATGAGCAGTTCTTC.

V and J are TRBV27 and TRBJ2-3; no clear D gene. V lost 3 bases and J 3 bases, leaving 7 bases between the germline ends. CDR1 is MNHEY and CDR2 is SMNVEV in the germline V gene (reference sequence). The CDR3 loop spans 13 amino acids. In DNA form, the CDR3 reads TGTGCCAGCAGTTTCCCCGAGACAGATACGCAGTATTTT. It yields the protein CASSFPETDTQYF.

The rearrangement uses TRBV30 and TRBJ2-3, with 11 bases lining up with TRBD2. V was pared by 0 bases and J by 3 bases, with 8 bases of the junction left unmatched. The length of the CDR3 is 17 residues. Germline assignment: CDR1 GTSNPN and CDR2 SVGIG (reference sequence). This CDR3 reads CAWSVLLLAGETDTQYF. DNA of the CDR3: TGTGCCTGGAGTGTTTTATTACTAGCGGGAGAAACAGATACGCAGTATTTT.

The chain recombines TRBV7-9 with TRBJ1-2, with D unclear. From germline, CDR1 is SEHNR and CDR2 FQNEAQ (reference sequence). The CDR3 sequence is 16 residues long. V was pared by 1 base and J by 0 bases, with 12 bases between. The CDR3 region has the DNA TGTGCCAGCAGCTTAGGCCTAGGTTTGGCTAACTATGGCTACACCTTC. This translates into CASSLGLGLANYGYTF.

The rearrangement uses TRBV19 and TRBJ2-3; 8 nucleotides agree with TRBD1. Germline V gene lookup returns CDR1 LNHDA and CDR2 SQIVND (reference sequence). V was pared by 5 bases and J by 5 bases, with 6 bases of the junction left unmatched. The CDR3 sequence is 14 residues long. CDR3 sequence (DNA): TGTGCCAGTAGTTCGCAGGGGGCCGGAGATACGCAGTATTTT. Protein: CASSSQGAGDTQYF.

The chain is built from TRBV6-5 and TRBJ2-5; D unclear. Germline values: CDR1 MNHEY, CDR2 SVGAGI. This CDR3 comprises 14 residues. The ends were cut back, 5 bases at V and 1 base at J, with 11 bases in the middle. The CDR3 bases are TGTGCCAGCAGTCAAGCGCCAACCCAAGAGACCCAGTACTTC. Translation: CASSQAPTQETQYF.

The genes are TRBV7-2 and TRBJ2-5, with D perhaps TRBD2 (6 bases). CDR3 length: 14 amino acids. Germline CDR1 is SGHTA and CDR2 is FQGNSA. The ends were cut back, 5 bases at V and 5 bases at J, with 15 bases in the middle. Written as DNA, the CDR3 is TGTGCCAGCAGCATGACTAGACTCGGGGAGACCCAGTACTTC. The encoded protein is CASSMTRLGETQYF. Complete variable domain (other parts from reference TRBV7-2 and TRBJ2-5): GAGVSQSPSNKVTEKGKDVELRCDPISGHTALYWYRQSLGQGLEFLIYFQGNSAPDKSGLPSDRFSAERTGGSVSTLTIQRTQQEDSAVYLCASSMTRLGETQYFGPGTRLLVL.

This clone was seen a few times. This chain links TRBV2 with TRBJ1-5, with TRBD1 as a possible D gene (6 bases). Germline CDR1 and CDR2: SNHLY and FYNNEI. This CDR3 comprises 15 residues. Trimming shortened V by 4 bases and J by 0 bases, and 10 bases separated the two germline ends. The CDR3 nucleotides read TGTGCCAGCAGTGGACAGGTTGATAGCAATCAGCCCCAGCATTTT. Its protein product is CASSGQVDSNQPQHF.

The chain joins TRBV27 to TRBJ2-1, with TRBD2 matching over 9 bases. This CDR3 contains 16 residues. J was trimmed by 10 bases and V by 1 base; bases with no gene match: 11. Germline V gene lookup returns CDR1 MNHEY and CDR2 SMNVEV (reference sequence). Written as DNA, the CDR3 is TGTGCCAGCAGTTTATATCTGCGGGAGGGCCCCGGGGAGCAGTTCTTC. Its protein product is CASSLYLREGPGEQFF.

This chain connects TRBV5-1 to TRBJ2-2; 12 bases match TRBD1. The V gene end was trimmed by 3 bases and the J gene end by 3 bases; junction bases not matched to a gene: 3. This CDR3 comprises 16 residues. CDR1 SGHRS and CDR2 YFSETQ come from the germline V gene. CDR3: CASSWGTGGDTGELFF. The CDR3 DNA is TGCGCCAGCAGCTGGGGGACAGGGGGCGACACCGGGGAGCTGTTTTTT.

The CDR3 region is CASSALGTGPSSNQPQHF. For the CDR3, the DNA is TGTGCCAGCAGCGCCCTTGGGACAGGGCCCTCGTCCAATCAGCCCCAGCATTTT. The rearrangement uses TRBV12-1 and TRBJ1-5; the D call in the table, TRBD1, was not verified against the DNA. TRBV12-1 is an annotated pseudogene. The CDR3 loop spans 18 amino acids.

This clone was observed a single time. The chain joins TRBV7-9 to TRBJ1-3; the D gene is possibly TRBD1 (5 bases). CDR3 size: 14 residues. Germline-derived CDR1 and CDR2 are SEHNR and FQNEAQ (reference sequence). The V and J ends lost 5 bases and 2 bases respectively, with 10 bases between them. This CDR3 reads CASSAGTAGNTIYF. DNA for the CDR3: TGTGCCAGCAGCGCGGGGACGGCTGGAAACACCATATATTTT.

The chain carries TRBV7-9 and TRBJ2-3; 8 bases match TRBD1. The CDR3 contains 17 residues. From germline, CDR1 is SEHNR and CDR2 FQNEAQ (reference sequence). V gave up 1 base and J gave up 1 base; unmatched junction bases: 7. The CDR3 sequence is CASSLGLGTGGTDTQYF. In nucleotides, the CDR3 is TGTGCCAGCAGCTTAGGCCTAGGGACAGGCGGCACAGATACGCAGTATTTT.

The rearrangement links TRBV7-8 to TRBJ2-1; tentative D call: TRBD2 (6 bases). Germline V CDR1 and CDR2: SGHVS, FQNEAQ. CDR3 length equals 12 residues. V was pared by 3 bases and J by 8 bases, with 8 bases between. The CDR3 sequence is CASSLEGHEQFF. CDR3 nucleotides: TGTGCCAGCAGCTTGGAGGGGCATGAGCAGTTCTTC.

This chain connects TRBV6-1 to TRBJ1-1; 11 bases fit TRBD1. Germline V gene data show CDR1 as MNHNS and CDR2 as SASEGT. Unmatched junction bases numbered 12, after V lost 2 bases and J lost 4 bases. The CDR3 loop spans 18 amino acids. CDR3 nucleotide sequence: TGTGCCAGCAGTGAATATGGACAGGGGGCGAGTCTGGGCACTGAAGCTTTCTTT. As protein: CASSEYGQGASLGTEAFF.